The 21 T cell receptor beta chains in this list originate from one sample, sequenced in a study of T cell responses to AZD1222 COVID-19 vaccine. Using immunoSEQ multiplex PCR, the repertoire was profiled, and TCRdb retains in-frame clones only, with some absent. Altogether about 160,000 clones are present, approximately 90% being singletons, with the ten largest covering roughly 4%. This material consisted of peripheral blood, taken 28 days after the second AZD1222 dose. The receptors derive from an adult who received the AZD1222 COVID-19 vaccine.

The genes are TRBV11-2 and TRBJ1-1; D is unclear. CDR1 and CDR2 from the germline V gene are SGHAT and FQNNGV. V was shortened by 6 bases and J by 1 base, with 9 bases between the two germline ends. The CDR3 length is 13 residues. Here the CDR3 DNA reads TGTGCCAGCAGATACGATTGGAACACTGAAGCTTTCTTT. Amino acids: CASRYDWNTEAFF.

This rearrangement joins TRBV6-2 or TRBV6-3 to TRBJ2-3, with D uncertain. CDR3 length: 12 amino acids. V shed 2 bases and J shed 7 bases, with 7 bases lying between them. Germline V CDR1 and CDR2: MNHEY, SVGEGT. The CDR3 bases are TGTGCCAGCAGTTACGCGCTTCATACGCAGTATTTT. It encodes CASSYALHTQYF.

Worth noting for this clone: The same CDR3 is also encoded by other DNA sequences in this sample. The CDR3 reads CAWSERGNQPQHF. The CDR3 DNA follows: TGTGCCTGGAGCGAGAGGGGCAATCAGCCCCAGCATTTT. J is TRBJ1-5 and V is TRBV30, with D hard to call. The CDR3 is 13 amino acids. Germline V gene data show CDR1 as GTSNPN and CDR2 as SVGIG (reference sequence). V was trimmed by 3 bases and J by 2 bases, leaving 8 bases between them.

The sample holds one count of this clone. V and J are TRBV7-6 and TRBJ2-7, with D unclear. The V and J ends lost 1 base and 1 base respectively, with 11 bases between them. Germline CDR1 and CDR2: SGHVS and FNYEAQ. The CDR3 is made up of 15 amino acids. CDR3 residues: CASSLDPTDSYEQYF. The CDR3 DNA reads as TGTGCCAGCAGCTTAGACCCTACAGATTCCTACGAGCAGTACTTC.

This chain joins TRBV2 and TRBJ1-5, with D perhaps TRBD1 (5 bases). Germline CDR1 SNHLY, CDR2 FYNNEI. Between the trimmed V and J ends, which lost 4 bases and 7 bases, there was a span of 11 bases. The CDR3 runs 13 residues. The CDR3 is CASSVGGEQPQHF. For the CDR3, the DNA is TGTGCCAGCAGTGTTGGGGGGGAACAGCCCCAGCATTTT.

This sequence joins TRBV5-4 and TRBJ2-2; 7 bases are shared with TRBD2. The CDR3 sequence is 16 residues long. Looked up from germline, CDR1 is SGHNT and CDR2 is YYREEE (reference sequence). The junction had 10 bases not matched to a gene; V was cut back by 4 bases and J by 4 bases. The CDR3 spells CASSNPGLDFTGELFF. The CDR3 DNA is TGTGCCAGCAGCAACCCCGGACTAGACTTCACCGGGGAGCTGTTTTTT.

V and J are TRBV5-6 and TRBJ1-5; D possibly corresponds to TRBD1 (5 bases). The V end was cut by 0 bases, the J end by 6 bases, with 10 bases between. The CDR3 runs to 14 residues. Germline CDR1 SGHDT, CDR2 YYEEEE. The CDR3 region is CASSLGGIGQPQHF. DNA of the CDR3: TGTGCCAGCAGCTTGGGGGGGATCGGTCAGCCCCAGCATTTT.

The sample holds one count of this clone. This chain connects TRBV7-6 to TRBJ1-5, with TRBD1 identical over 7 bases. This CDR3 has 15 residues. Germline V gene lookup returns CDR1 SGHVS and CDR2 FNYEAQ. The trim removed 1 base at V and 4 bases at J, leaving 4 bases unmatched. This CDR3 reads CASSLGTGGNQPQHF. The CDR3 nucleotides read TGTGCCAGCAGCTTAGGGACAGGAGGAAATCAGCCCCAGCATTTT.

This sequence joins TRBV27 and TRBJ2-5, with 8 bases that match TRBD2. Germline CDR1 and CDR2: MNHEY and SMNVEV (reference sequence). After removal of 6 bases from V and 5 bases from J, the junction contained 5 bases not matched to a gene. This CDR3 contains 13 residues. The CDR3 region is CASRRGATETQYF. The CDR3 DNA follows: TGTGCCAGCAGGCGGGGGGCGACGGAGACCCAGTACTTC.

The chain uses TRBV6-5 and TRBJ1-3; a possible D gene is TRBD1 (5 bases). The CDR3 has 15 residues. Trimming stripped 2 bases from V and 3 bases from J, with 11 bases between. The germline CDR1 and CDR2 sequences are MNHEY and SVGAGI. The CDR3 DNA is TGTGCCAGCAGTTACATGGGGGGTGATGGAAACACCATATATTTT. Translated: CASSYMGGDGNTIYF.

The chain employs TRBV30 and TRBJ1-1; unclear D gene. CDR3 length equals 12 residues. Trimming shortened V by 4 bases and J by 3 bases, and 9 bases separated the two germline ends. From germline, CDR1 is GTSNPN and CDR2 SVGIG (reference sequence). This CDR3 reads CAWKREYTEAFF. DNA for the CDR3: TGTGCCTGGAAACGGGAATACACTGAAGCTTTCTTT. The complete variable domain, with remaining parts taken from reference TRBV30 and TRBJ1-1, reads SQTIHQWPATLVQPVGSPLSLECTVEGTSNPNLYWYRQAAGRGLQLLFYSVGIGQISSEVPQNLSASRPQDRQFILSSKKLLLSDSGFYLCAWKREYTEAFFGQGTRLTVV.

The chain uses TRBV5-1 and TRBJ2-2, with unresolved D. This CDR3 contains 14 residues. The germline V and J ends were trimmed by 5 bases and 3 bases, with 11 bases remaining between them. The germline V gene encodes CDR1 SGHRS and CDR2 YFSETQ. The CDR3 DNA follows: TGCGCCAGCAGGCCGGAACGTTACACCGGGGAGCTGTTTTTT. This translates into CASRPERYTGELFF.

The V gene is TRBV2, the J gene TRBJ1-6; D not resolved. CDR3 length equals 15 residues. Germline CDR1 reads SNHLY; CDR2 reads FYNNEI. The V and J ends lost 2 bases and 9 bases respectively, with 14 bases between them. The DNA for the CDR3 is TGTGCCAGCAGTGAACTTAATCCTCGAGGTTCACCCCTCCACTTT. The encoded protein is CASSELNPRGSPLHF.

The V and J genes are TRBV7-8 and TRBJ2-7; the D gene is possibly TRBD2 (5 bases). The CDR3 runs 19 residues. Germline lookup yields CDR1 SGHVS and CDR2 FQNEAQ. V was trimmed by 2 bases and J by 2 bases, leaving 25 bases between them. CDR3 sequence: CASSLNPVFTRDRTYEQYF. As DNA, the CDR3 is TGTGCCAGCAGCTTAAACCCGGTCTTCACCCGGGATCGGACCTACGAGCAGTACTTC.

The count of this clone is one. This chain connects TRBV19 to TRBJ2-7; D possibly uses TRBD1 or TRBD2 (5 bases each). This CDR3 is 13 amino acids long. Germline CDR1 reads LNHDA; CDR2 reads SQIVND (reference sequence). With 8 bases removed from V and 2 bases from J, the gap between germline ends came to 13 bases. The CDR3 nucleotides read TGTGCCAGTGGGGACGGGCCTACCTACGAGCAGTACTTC. Protein product: CASGDGPTYEQYF.

DNA for the CDR3: TGTGCCAGCCCTTTGTGGGGCTCTGCGCAGTATTTT. Its protein product is CASPLWGSAQYF. The chain links TRBV28 to TRBJ2-3; possibly TRBD1 for D (5 bases). Germline CDR1 reads MDHEN; CDR2 reads SYDVKM. There are 12 residues in the CDR3. V lost 8 bases to trimming and J lost 10 bases, with 16 bases between them.

The chain joins TRBV7-3 to TRBJ1-2, with D perhaps TRBD1 (6 bases). Germline loops: CDR1 SGHTA, CDR2 FQGTGA. V lost 5 bases and J 5 bases, leaving 12 bases between the germline ends. This CDR3 spans 13 amino acids. The CDR3 loop is CASSDQGFYGYTF. The CDR3 nucleotides read TGTGCCAGCAGCGACCAGGGGTTTTATGGCTACACCTTC.

This chain uses TRBV5-4 with TRBJ2-1; no clear D gene. Germline CDR1 and CDR2: SGHNT and YYREEE (reference sequence). CDR3 size: 15 residues. V lost 3 bases and J lost 0, with 10 bases in between. The CDR3 spells CASSSFLNSYNEQFF. CDR3 DNA: TGTGCCAGCAGCTCGTTTCTAAACTCCTACAATGAGCAGTTCTTC.

This chain joins TRBV7-9 and TRBJ2-7; no clear D. The V gene lost 1 base and the J gene lost 3 bases, with 7 bases spanning the gap. The CDR3 contains 13 residues. Germline assignment: CDR1 SEHNR and CDR2 FQNEAQ (reference sequence). The CDR3 DNA reads TGTGCCAGCAGCTTAGTACAGAGCTACGAGCAGTACTTC. This translates into CASSLVQSYEQYF.

The chain couples TRBV7-9 to TRBJ2-7, with TRBD1 as a possible D gene (5 bases). V was shortened by 5 bases and J by 4 bases, with 15 bases between the two germline ends. Germline V CDR1 and CDR2: SEHNR, FQNEAQ (reference sequence). The CDR3 is 14 amino acids. As DNA, the CDR3 is TGTGCCAGCAGCCCCCAGGGTGGATTGTACGAGCAGTACTTC. This translates into CASSPQGGLYEQYF.

The chain has TRBV6-5 and TRBJ1-1, with D possibly being TRBD1 (5 bases). Trimming removed 0 bases from V and 5 bases from J, with 13 bases in between. The CDR3 contains 15 residues. Germline CDR1 MNHEY, CDR2 SVGAGI. The CDR3 reads CASSYSITGGTEAFF. In nucleotides, the CDR3 is TGTGCCAGCAGTTACTCGATAACAGGAGGGACTGAAGCTTTCTTT.